A selection of T cell receptor beta chains follows, all from one sample in a study of T cells after yellow fever vaccination. Using its own MiXCR run on the 5' RACE reads, TCRdb lists one record per CDR3 protein. This table holds some 240,000 distinct CDR3 sequences, under 3.5% found once. The sequencing used CD4+ T cells sorted from PBMCs, collected 10 days after the yellow fever booster vaccination. The receptors shown here come from a man younger than 30 who received the YFV17D yellow fever vaccine. CDR3s leave out the opening cysteine and the closing phenylalanine or tryptophan. The order of the fields is V gene, J gene, CDR3 protein.

>TRBV11-2|TRBJ2-5
ASSLRGWQETQY
>TRBV6-2/TRBV6-3|TRBJ1-1
ASSSKGGTEAF
>TRBV5-6|TRBJ1-1
ASSLLAEAF
>TRBV15|TRBJ2-7
ATSRDPGGYEQY
>TRBV5-4|TRBJ2-2
ASSLRAPQYGTGELF
>TRBV3-1|TRBJ2-2
ASSPHPTGELF
>TRBV19|TRBJ1-1
ASSDRGLTEAF
>TRBV4-1|TRBJ1-1
ASRHIGRTEAF
>TRBV4-1|TRBJ2-3
ASSQGVVLRTDTQY
>TRBV5-1|TRBJ2-3
ASSASDHPYEDTQY
>TRBV5-5|TRBJ1-4
ASSLYTTNEKLF
>TRBV6-6|TRBJ1-1
ASSYPRRTGENTEAF
>TRBV3-1|TRBJ2-1
ASSPSGSEREQF
>TRBV5-5|TRBJ2-3
ASSTGTATDTQY
>TRBV4-2|TRBJ1-3
ASTSEPGNTIY
>TRBV6-2/TRBV6-3|TRBJ1-5
ASSYVGLGQPQH
>TRBV20-1|TRBJ1-5
SASATGKGNQPQH
>TRBV30|TRBJ2-3
AWSVGLTDTQY
>TRBV2|TRBJ2-2
ASSVPGTGELF
>TRBV15|TRBJ2-2
ATSREMSTNTGELF
>TRBV7-7|TRBJ2-1
ASSLAPASYNEQF
>TRBV20-1|TRBJ1-1
SATVPALNTEAF
>TRBV5-1|TRBJ2-5
ASSLGWGETQY
>TRBV2|TRBJ2-1
ASSGGLAGGEQF
>TRBV2|TRBJ2-2
ASRLRGGAGELF
>TRBV30|TRBJ2-3
AQAQGSTDTQY
>TRBV7-2|TRBJ2-3
ASSLQGEDTQY
>TRBV11-2|TRBJ2-5
ASSRGLEETQY
>TRBV10-3|TRBJ1-1
AITPGQTNTEAF
>TRBV5-1|TRBJ2-2
ASSLQAGTGELF
>TRBV6-2/TRBV6-3|TRBJ2-5
ASSLLGGRETQY
>TRBV6-5|TRBJ1-2
ASSPGTNYGYT
>TRBV10-3|TRBJ2-5
AIRETSGGKETQY
>TRBV6-5|TRBJ1-5
ASSYVAEQPQH
>TRBV27|TRBJ2-2
ASSFGQGRTTGELF
>TRBV7-2|TRBJ1-2
ASSFSLNYGYT
>TRBV20-1|TRBJ2-5
SATSRGLVGEETQY
>TRBV6-5|TRBJ1-2
ASSYSRWTGVYGYT
>TRBV7-6|TRBJ1-5
ASSQQSGLNQPQH
>TRBV27|TRBJ2-5
ASRPFAEETQY